The 16 T cell receptor beta chains below come from one sample, sequenced in a study of blood T cell repertoires in COVID-19. Using immunoSEQ multiplex PCR, the repertoire was profiled, and TCRdb retains in-frame clones only, with some absent. The table shows approximately 190,000 clones, with less than 90% occurring only once. Specimen: PBMCs or T cells enriched from blood (not recorded which). The receptors were sampled from a woman in her twenties or thirties who had been exposed to COVID-19.

This clone showed up just once. The chain combines TRBV29-1 with TRBJ2-2; tentatively, D is TRBD2 (6 bases). In germline, CDR1 is SQVTM, CDR2 ANQGSEA. This CDR3 region has 15 residues. V lost 4 bases to trimming and J lost 4 bases, with 16 bases between them. CDR3: CSVGSGVHFTGELFF. The CDR3 DNA follows: TGCAGCGTTGGTTCGGGGGTACACTTCACCGGGGAGCTGTTTTTT.

With respect to this clone: The final CDR3 position lacks the conserved phenylalanine or tryptophan, pointing to a likely read error. The limits of the CDR3 on the DNA are not certain, so only TCRdb's listed CDR3 is given. The chain links TRBV3-1 (or the pseudogene TRBV3-2) to TRBJ1-1; TRBD1 is taken as the D call from the table, unchecked against the DNA. Germline V gene lookup returns CDR1 LGHDT and CDR2 YNNKEL (reference sequence). Counting both end residues, the CDR3 totals 10 amino acids. CDR3 amino acids: CASSPTLTGN.

This clone is a singleton in its sample. The J gene is TRBJ1-6, the V gene TRBV13; TRBD1 might be the D (6 bases). Trimming left V 5 bases short and J 6 bases short, with 14 bases between. Germline V gene sequence: CDR1 PRHDT, CDR2 FYEKMQ (reference sequence). This CDR3 contains 15 residues. CDR3 bases: TGTGCCAGCAGCCGCAGGGGCTTGGGTAATTCACCCCTCCACTTT. This encodes CASSRRGLGNSPLHF. Supplemented by reference TRBV13 and TRBJ1-6, the full variable domain reads AAGVIQSPRHLIKEKRETATLKCYPIPRHDTVYWYQQGPGQDPQFLISFYEKMQSDKGSIPDRFSAQQFSDYHSELNMSSLELGDSALYFCASSRRGLGNSPLHFGNGTRLTVT.

The V and J genes are TRBV27 and TRBJ2-5; tentatively, D is TRBD2 (6 bases). The CDR3 totals 15 residues. Between the trimmed V and J ends, which lost 3 bases and 5 bases, there was a span of 16 bases. Germline V gene data show CDR1 as MNHEY and CDR2 as SMNVEV (reference sequence). CDR3 in DNA: TGTGCCAGCAGTTTGACGGCGGAGGGGTGGGAGACCCAGTACTTC. Translated, it gives CASSLTAEGWETQYF.

The chain couples TRBV4-3 to TRBJ1-1; D is unclear. V was shortened by 1 base and J by 5 bases, with 5 bases between the two germline ends. CDR3 size: 12 residues. Germline CDR1 reads LGHNA; CDR2 reads YSLEER. CDR3 protein: CASSQGRTEAFF. The CDR3 nucleotides read TGCGCCAGCAGCCAAGGGAGGACTGAAGCTTTCTTT.

The chain is built from TRBV2 and TRBJ1-1; D remains unclear. Germline V gives CDR1 SNHLY, CDR2 FYNNEI. The CDR3 spans 15 residues. V dropped 2 bases and J dropped 11 bases, with 21 bases sitting between them. CDR3 protein: CASSETGKSYAGAFF. The CDR3 region has the DNA TGTGCCAGCAGTGAAACCGGGAAATCTTACGCTGGGGCTTTCTTT.

This rearrangement joins TRBV5-1 to TRBJ2-3, with 8 nucleotides matching TRBD1. The CDR3 loop spans 16 amino acids. Losses at the gene ends were 4 bases for V and 0 bases for J; bases not matched to a gene: 7. In germline, CDR1 is SGHRS, CDR2 YFSETQ. CDR3 protein: CASSRAGGVSTDTQYF. The CDR3 coding sequence is TGCGCCAGCAGCAGGGCAGGGGGCGTTAGCACAGATACGCAGTATTTT.

This chain links TRBV2 with TRBJ1-3; 7 bases are a match to TRBD1. Germline CDR1 SNHLY, CDR2 FYNNEI. The trim removed 5 bases at V and 2 bases at J, leaving 3 bases unmatched. This CDR3 spans 14 amino acids. This chain's CDR3 is CASSLDRAGNTIYF. DNA of the CDR3: TGTGCCAGCAGTTTAGACAGGGCTGGAAACACCATATATTTT.

This sequence joins TRBV6-5 and TRBJ2-3; D might be TRBD2 (6 bases). V dropped 6 bases and J dropped 3 bases, with 13 bases sitting between them. The CDR3 runs 14 residues. CDR1 is MNHEY, CDR2 SVGAGI, per germline. In nucleotides, the CDR3 is TGTGCCAGCAGGATAACTAGCTCGACAGATACGCAGTATTTT. Its translation is CASRITSSTDTQYF.

V gene TRBV7-9 combines with J gene TRBJ2-7; the D is unclear. Germline lookup yields CDR1 SEHNR and CDR2 FQNEAQ (reference sequence). This CDR3 contains 13 residues. Between the trimmed V and J ends, which lost 1 base and 6 bases, there was a span of 10 bases. The CDR3 nucleotides are TGTGCCAGCAGCTTAGAATTCTCCAGCGAGCAGTACTTC. The encoded protein is CASSLEFSSEQYF.

This clone is a singleton in its sample. This rearrangement joins TRBV4-1 to TRBJ1-6, with TRBD1 matching 7 bases. Germline trimming cut 1 base from V and 6 bases from J; bases unmatched to any gene: 6. Germline CDR1 MGHRA, CDR2 YSYEKL. The CDR3 runs 16 residues. The DNA for the CDR3 is TGCGCCAGCAGCCAAGTCAGGGGACAGCTTAATTCACCCCTCCACTTT. This codes for CASSQVRGQLNSPLHF.

This clone was recorded only once. The rearrangement joins TRBV30 to TRBJ1-5; a weak D match, TRBD1 (6 bases). V was trimmed by 1 base and J by 1 base, leaving 17 bases between them. Looked up from germline, CDR1 is GTSNPN and CDR2 is SVGIG (reference sequence). CDR3 length: 17 residues. CDR3 sequence reads: CAWSGLAGGHSNQPQHF. Written as DNA, the CDR3 is TGTGCCTGGAGTGGGCTAGCGGGGGGGCACAGCAATCAGCCCCAGCATTTT.

The chain combines TRBV7-9 with TRBJ1-5, with D hard to call. The V gene lost 5 bases and the J gene lost 0 bases, with 8 bases spanning the gap. The germline gives CDR1 SEHNR, CDR2 FQNEAQ (reference sequence). The CDR3 contains 14 residues. The CDR3 here is CASSRSNSNQPQHF. CDR3 DNA: TGTGCCAGCAGCAGGAGTAATAGCAATCAGCCCCAGCATTTT.

The V and J genes are TRBV21-1 and TRBJ1-4; the table's D call, TRBD1, has no DNA check behind it. TRBV21-1 constitutes a pseudogene. The CDR3 covers 19 residues. The CDR3 loop is CASIPHPGTGRATNEKLFF. In nucleotides, the CDR3 is TGTGCCAGCATCCCCCATCCCGGGACAGGAAGAGCAACTAATGAAAAACTGTTTTTT.

This clone was detected once. This chain uses TRBV25-1 with TRBJ2-2; D is uncertain. The germline CDR1 and CDR2 sequences are MGHDK and SYGVNS. Deletions cut 4 bases from V and 4 bases from J, with 4 bases between. The CDR3 is made up of 12 amino acids. CDR3 sequence reads: CASSVSTGELFF. The CDR3 DNA sequence: TGTGCCAGCAGTGTCAGCACCGGGGAGCTGTTTTTT.

The chain employs TRBV9 and TRBJ1-4; the match to TRBD1 covers 9 bases. CDR3 length: 14 residues. V gave up 3 bases and J gave up 6 bases; unmatched junction bases: 3. Germline V CDR1 and CDR2: SGDLS, YYNGEE. DNA for the CDR3: TGTGCCAGCAGCGGAGACAGGGGGGATGAAAAACTGTTTTTT. Translation: CASSGDRGDEKLFF.